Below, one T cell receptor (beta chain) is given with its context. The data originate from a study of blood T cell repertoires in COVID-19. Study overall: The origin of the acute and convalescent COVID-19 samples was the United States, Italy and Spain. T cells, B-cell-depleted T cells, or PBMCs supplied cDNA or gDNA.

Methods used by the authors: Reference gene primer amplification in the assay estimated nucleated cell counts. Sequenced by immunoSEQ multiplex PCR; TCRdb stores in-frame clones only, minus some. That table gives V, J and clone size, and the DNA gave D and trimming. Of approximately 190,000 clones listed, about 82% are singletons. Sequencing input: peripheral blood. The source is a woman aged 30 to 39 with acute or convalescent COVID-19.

CDR3 loop: CASTLDSPYSNQPQHF. CDR3 in DNA: TGTGCCAGCACCCTCGACAGCCCCTATAGCAATCAGCCCCAGCATTTT. This chain uses TRBV7-2 with TRBJ1-5; the D gene is possibly TRBD1 (5 bases). The CDR3 sequence is 16 residues long. The germline V gene encodes CDR1 SGHTA and CDR2 FQGNSA. Trimming removed 7 bases from V and 0 bases from J, with 16 bases in between. Variable domain in full (rest from reference TRBV7-2 and TRBJ1-5): GAGVSQSPSNKVTEKGKDVELRCDPISGHTALYWYRQSLGQGLEFLIYFQGNSAPDKSGLPSDRFSAERTGGSVSTLTIQRTQQEDSAVYLCASTLDSPYSNQPQHFGDGTRLSIL.